The 28 T cell receptor beta chains below come from one sample, sequenced in a study of control samples from healthy donors and cancer patients. Produced via immunoSEQ multiplex PCR; TCRdb's table is partial and in-frame only. The sample contains fewer than 70,000 clones, 84% of which appear only once. Sequencing was performed on PBMCs. The receptors here all came from a woman aged 45 to 65 with lung cancer.

V and J are TRBV28 and TRBJ1-5; 7 nucleotides agree with TRBD1. This CDR3 spans 15 amino acids. The J segment lost 3 bases and the V segment lost 6 bases, leaving 8 bases of the junction unmatched. The germline V gene encodes CDR1 MDHEN and CDR2 SYDVKM. CDR3 DNA: TGTGCCAGCAGCCTTGACAGGGCTAACAATCAGCCCCAGCATTTT. It translates to CASSLDRANNQPQHF.

This clone has only one observation. The chain is built from TRBV7-2 and TRBJ1-5; D gene ambiguous. This CDR3 has 13 residues. Germline CDR1 and CDR2: SGHTA and FQGNSA. V lost 3 bases, J lost 5 bases, and 8 bases lay in between. CDR3 sequence (DNA): TGTGCCAGCAGCTTGGGTCCAGATCAGCCCCAGCATTTT. Residues: CASSLGPDQPQHF.

About this clone: The junction departs from the called germline gene at one end, perhaps through a read error. The chain recombines TRBV2 with TRBJ1-5, with D maybe TRBD1 (6 bases). CDR3 length equals 16 residues. Germline CDR1 is SNHLY and CDR2 is FYNNEI. The CDR3 DNA reads as TGTGCCGGCAGTGAATGGGGGGGCGCAAGCAATCAGCCCCAGCATTTT. It codes for CAGSEWGGASNQPQHF.

Of note for this clone: Other DNA sequences from this sample encode an identical CDR3 as well. The chain joins TRBV27 to TRBJ2-5; D is ambiguous. The CDR3 sequence is 11 residues long. Between the trimmed V and J ends, which lost 3 bases and 5 bases, there was a span of 4 bases. Germline CDR1 and CDR2: MNHEY and SMNVEV (reference sequence). The CDR3 region has the DNA TGTGCCAGCAGTTTTCGGGAGACCCAGTACTTC. Translated: CASSFRETQYF.

V gene TRBV4-1 combines with J gene TRBJ1-3, with TRBD1 matching 7 bases. The length of the CDR3 is 14 residues. The V gene's germline CDR1 is MGHRA and CDR2 YSYEKL. J was trimmed by 8 bases and V by 5 bases; bases with no gene match: 9. The CDR3 region is CASSNPTGNYTIYF. CDR3 DNA sequence: TGCGCCAGCAGCAATCCGACAGGGAACTACACCATATATTTT.

The chain is built from TRBV7-2 and TRBJ1-2, with a weak D call TRBD1 (5 bases). V dropped 1 base and J dropped 8 bases, with 17 bases sitting between them. The germline V gene has CDR1 SGHTA and CDR2 FQGNSA. The CDR3 contains 15 residues. CDR3 bases: TGTGCCAGCAGCTTAGAAATAGGGCAGGGAAGAGGCTACACCTTC. Protein: CASSLEIGQGRGYTF.

The V call is TRBV5-1, the J call TRBJ1-2; a possible D gene is TRBD1 (5 bases). This CDR3 spans 16 amino acids. Trimming took 3 bases from V and 8 from J, leaving 23 bases between them. The germline V gene has CDR1 SGHRS and CDR2 YFSETQ. CDR3 region: CASSSGVGQPLLGYTF. The CDR3 DNA reads as TGCGCCAGCAGCTCGGGGGTAGGGCAGCCGCTCCTCGGCTACACCTTC.

The V gene is TRBV20-1, the J gene TRBJ2-3; D is unclear. Trimming cost V 3 bases and J 5 bases, with 6 bases left between them. The CDR3 loop spans 11 amino acids. Germline V CDR1 and CDR2: DFQATT, SNEGSKA (reference sequence). The CDR3, as DNA: TGCAGTGCTAGGAAGGGAGATACGCAGTATTTT. This translates into CSARKGDTQYF.

CDR3 protein: CASSQDSEAARNQPQHF. CDR3 bases: TGCGCCAGCAGCCAAGATTCGGAGGCAGCTCGGAATCAGCCCCAGCATTTT. The V gene is TRBV4-1, the J gene TRBJ1-5; D gene ambiguous. Germline V gene data show CDR1 as MGHRA and CDR2 as YSYEKL. V was pared by 0 bases and J by 4 bases, with 16 bases between. The CDR3 consists of 17 residues.

The chain joins TRBV3-1 (or the pseudogene TRBV3-2) to TRBJ2-7; maybe TRBD2 (5 bases). Per germline, CDR1 LGHDT and CDR2 YNNKEL (reference sequence). The CDR3 totals 15 residues. V was clipped by 2 bases and J by 6 bases, with 17 bases between them. CDR3 in DNA: TGTGCCAGCAGCCAAAACAGCGACTACTCTGGCGAGCAGTACTTC. Residues: CASSQNSDYSGEQYF.

Here the CDR3 DNA reads TGTGCCAGCAGCCCGCCGCCGCGGGATTTGAACTATGGCTACACCTTC. Translation gives CASSPPPRDLNYGYTF. J is TRBJ1-2 and V is TRBV13; D uncertain. Germline V CDR1 and CDR2: PRHDT, FYEKMQ (reference sequence). With 5 bases removed from V and 2 bases from J, the gap between germline ends came to 18 bases. This CDR3 contains 16 residues.

This chain joins TRBV19 and TRBJ1-1; the D is unclear. The CDR3 runs 12 residues. Trimming removed 8 bases from V and 10 bases from J, with 17 bases in between. Germline CDR1 is LNHDA and CDR2 is SQIVND (reference sequence). The CDR3, as DNA: TGTGCCAGTGGTGAAAATCAGGACCGAGCTTTCTTT. Protein: CASGENQDRAFF.

The V gene is TRBV6-5, the J gene TRBJ1-2, with 8 bases aligning to TRBD1. The germline V gene has CDR1 MNHEY and CDR2 SVGAGI. The V segment lost 2 bases and the J segment 5 bases; nucleotides outside the gene matches: 7. The CDR3 runs to 15 residues. CDR3 residues: CASSYRGQGEYGYTF. The CDR3 nucleotides are TGTGCCAGCAGTTACAGAGGACAGGGAGAATATGGCTACACCTTC.

This chain links TRBV28 with TRBJ1-1, with unresolved D. Germline V gives CDR1 MDHEN, CDR2 SYDVKM. The CDR3 extends over 14 amino acids. V gave up 6 bases and J gave up 5 bases, with 16 bases separating them. The CDR3 sequence is CASRIGRTWTEAFF. The CDR3 DNA reads TGTGCCAGCAGGATTGGACGGACTTGGACTGAAGCTTTCTTT.

Concerning this clone: A junction boundary mismatches the germline segment, possibly from a read error. The V call is TRBV12-3 or TRBV12-4, the J call TRBJ1-1; D may be TRBD1 (6 bases). This CDR3 is 13 amino acids long. The chain's CDR3 is CASTLQGNTEAFF. Here the CDR3 DNA reads TGTGCCAGCACTTTACAGGGGAACACTGAAGCTTTCTTT.

This chain connects TRBV28 to TRBJ1-2; the D gene is possibly TRBD1 (6 bases). Germline-derived CDR1 and CDR2 are MDHEN and SYDVKM. The CDR3 is 14 amino acids. Trimming pared 6 bases from V and 4 bases from J, leaving 15 bases between. CDR3 in amino acids: CASSRIQGLYGYTF. The CDR3 bases are TGTGCCAGCAGCAGGATACAGGGACTCTATGGCTACACCTTC.

The CDR3 DNA follows: TGCGCCAGCAGCCAAGATGAGATGAGGAACACCGGGGAGCTGTTTTTT. Its protein product is CASSQDEMRNTGELFF. The J gene is TRBJ2-2, the V gene TRBV4-3; D gene unclear. The CDR3 runs 16 residues. The V and J ends lost 0 bases and 1 base respectively, with 9 bases between them. Germline V gene data show CDR1 as LGHNA and CDR2 as YSLEER.

This clone appeared once. This chain joins TRBV24-1 and TRBJ2-2, with a tentative D call TRBD2 (6 bases). Germline assignment: CDR1 KGHDR and CDR2 SFDVKD. V dropped 7 bases and J dropped 0 bases, with 14 bases sitting between them. The CDR3 is 16 residues long. The CDR3 spells CATSRRGLSNTGELFF. In DNA form, the CDR3 reads TGTGCCACCAGCAGGAGGGGTTTATCGAACACCGGGGAGCTGTTTTTT.

The chain uses TRBV6-5 and TRBJ2-2; 7 nucleotides match TRBD1. V was clipped by 6 bases and J by 0 bases; unmatched bases: 4. Germline V lookup: CDR1 MNHEY, CDR2 SVGAGI. The CDR3 runs 15 residues. CDR3 region: CASRGDSSNTGELFF. The DNA for the CDR3 is TGTGCCAGCAGAGGGGACAGTTCGAACACCGGGGAGCTGTTTTTT.

This chain's CDR3 is CASSVSGKTNEKLFF. CDR3 nucleotides: TGTGCCAGCAGCGTATCAGGGAAAACTAATGAAAAACTGTTTTTT. The rearrangement links TRBV9 to TRBJ1-4; tentatively, D is TRBD1 (5 bases). The CDR3 extends over 15 amino acids. Trimming left V 1 base short and J 1 base short, with 8 bases between. The germline V gene has CDR1 SGDLS and CDR2 YYNGEE.

The chain has TRBV7-2 and TRBJ1-1; maybe TRBD1 (5 bases). CDR1 and CDR2 from the germline V gene are SGHTA and FQGNSA. The ends were cut back, 3 bases at V and 0 bases at J, with 8 bases in the middle. The CDR3 is made up of 14 amino acids. The CDR3 region has the DNA TGTGCCAGCAGCTTTCAGGGCCTGAACACTGAAGCTTTCTTT. It yields the protein CASSFQGLNTEAFF.

The CDR3 sequence: CASTLWGLAGGRAKNIQYF. CDR3 coding DNA: TGTGCCAGCACCCTATGGGGACTAGCGGGGGGTAGGGCCAAAAACATTCAGTACTTC. The chain is built from TRBV5-6 and TRBJ2-4, with TRBD2 matching 15 bases. This CDR3 has 19 residues. The V and J ends lost 6 bases and 1 base, in that order; junction bases with no gene match: 11. CDR1 is SGHDT and CDR2 is YYEEEE in the germline V gene.

The chain joins TRBV7-8 to TRBJ2-3; TRBD2 agrees at 15 bases. The CDR3 is 17 residues long. Per the germline V gene, CDR1 is SGHVS and CDR2 is FQNEAQ. The junction had 6 bases not matched to a gene; V was cut back by 5 bases and J by 3 bases. The DNA of the CDR3 is TGTGCCAGCAGCCTAAGGACTAGCGGGGGGGCGACAGATACGCAGTATTTT. Translating gives CASSLRTSGGATDTQYF.

The chain couples TRBV5-6 to TRBJ1-4; 10 bases map to TRBD1. This CDR3 is built from 14 residues. Trimming at V came to 5 bases and at J to 7 bases, leaving 5 bases not matched to a gene. CDR1 and CDR2 (germline): SGHDT, YYEEEE. CDR3 sequence: CASRSTGGSEKLFF. CDR3 bases: TGTGCCAGCAGGTCGACAGGGGGCTCTGAAAAACTGTTTTTT.

The V and J genes are TRBV29-1 and TRBJ1-4; D gene ambiguous. This CDR3 comprises 12 residues. V gave up 6 bases and J gave up 5 bases, with 10 bases separating them. CDR1 is SQVTM, CDR2 ANQGSEA, per germline. The CDR3: CSVAPQNEKLFF. DNA for the CDR3: TGCAGCGTAGCCCCCCAGAATGAAAAACTGTTTTTT.

This clone was picked up one time. This chain links TRBV19 with TRBJ1-1; 9 bases are a match to TRBD1. V gave up 5 bases and J gave up 4 bases; unmatched junction bases: 8. Germline V CDR1 and CDR2: LNHDA, SQIVND (reference sequence). There are 15 residues in the CDR3. This chain's CDR3 is CASSPGQGRSTEAFF. CDR3 nucleotides: TGTGCCAGTAGTCCAGGACAGGGGAGGAGCACTGAAGCTTTCTTT.

This clone turned up a few times. The chain couples TRBV6-5 to TRBJ1-5; 9 bases agree with TRBD1. Per germline, CDR1 MNHEY and CDR2 SVGAGI. The V gene end was trimmed by 5 bases and the J gene end by 3 bases; junction bases not matched to a gene: 5. The length of the CDR3 is 15 residues. CDR3 coding DNA: TGTGCCAGCAGTCTTGGGACAGGGCTCAATCAGCCCCAGCATTTT. Its protein product is CASSLGTGLNQPQHF.

This rearrangement joins TRBV29-1 to TRBJ1-3; 7 bases are shared with TRBD1. CDR3 length: 15 amino acids. Germline CDR1 reads SQVTM; CDR2 reads ANQGSEA. Trimming cost V 7 bases and J 0 bases; bases outside gene matches: 9. In DNA, the CDR3 is TGCAGCGCTATTACAGGGGCCAGCTCTGGAAACACCATATATTTT. Amino acids: CSAITGASSGNTIYF.